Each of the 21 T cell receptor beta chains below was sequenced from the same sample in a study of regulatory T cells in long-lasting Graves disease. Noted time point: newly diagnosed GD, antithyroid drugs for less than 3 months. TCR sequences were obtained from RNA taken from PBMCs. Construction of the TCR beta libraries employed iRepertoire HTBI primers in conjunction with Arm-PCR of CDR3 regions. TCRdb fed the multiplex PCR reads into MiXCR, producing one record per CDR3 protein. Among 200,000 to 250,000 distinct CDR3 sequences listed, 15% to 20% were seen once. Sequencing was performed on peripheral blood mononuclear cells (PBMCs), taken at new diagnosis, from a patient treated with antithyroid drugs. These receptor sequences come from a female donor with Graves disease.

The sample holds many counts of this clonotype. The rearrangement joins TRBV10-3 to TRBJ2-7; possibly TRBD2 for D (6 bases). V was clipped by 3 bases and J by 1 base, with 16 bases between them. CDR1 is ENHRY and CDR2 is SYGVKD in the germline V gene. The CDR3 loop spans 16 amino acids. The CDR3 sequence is CAISEDNSGMSYEQYF. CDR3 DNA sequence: TGTGCCATCAGTGAAGATAATAGCGGAATGTCCTACGAGCAGTACTTC.

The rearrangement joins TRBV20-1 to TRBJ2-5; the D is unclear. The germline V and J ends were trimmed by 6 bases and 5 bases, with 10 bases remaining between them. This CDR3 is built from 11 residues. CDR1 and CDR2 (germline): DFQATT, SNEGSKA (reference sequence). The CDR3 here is CSARVGETQYF. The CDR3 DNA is TGCAGTGCGCGAGTTGGGGAGACCCAGTACTTC.

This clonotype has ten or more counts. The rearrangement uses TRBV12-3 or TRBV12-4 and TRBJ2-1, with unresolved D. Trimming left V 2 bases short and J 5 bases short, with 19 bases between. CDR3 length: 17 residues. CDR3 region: CASSLLVSRGPDNEQFF. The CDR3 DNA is TGTGCCAGCAGTTTATTAGTGAGTCGCGGACCTGACAATGAGCAGTTCTTC.

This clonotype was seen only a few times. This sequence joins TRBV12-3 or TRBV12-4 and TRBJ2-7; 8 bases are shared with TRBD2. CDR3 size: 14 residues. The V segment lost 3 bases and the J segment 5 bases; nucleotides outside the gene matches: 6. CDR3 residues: CASSFGTSMDEQYV. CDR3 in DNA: TGTGCCAGCAGTTTTGGGACTAGTATGGACGAGCAGTACGTC.

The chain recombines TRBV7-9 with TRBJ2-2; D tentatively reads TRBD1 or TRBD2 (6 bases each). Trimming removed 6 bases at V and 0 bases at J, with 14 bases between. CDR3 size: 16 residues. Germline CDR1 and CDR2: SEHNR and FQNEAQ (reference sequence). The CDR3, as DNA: TGTGCCAGCAGTCGTGGAGGGGGGACGAACACCGGGGAGCTGTTTTTT. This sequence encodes CASSRGGGTNTGELFF.

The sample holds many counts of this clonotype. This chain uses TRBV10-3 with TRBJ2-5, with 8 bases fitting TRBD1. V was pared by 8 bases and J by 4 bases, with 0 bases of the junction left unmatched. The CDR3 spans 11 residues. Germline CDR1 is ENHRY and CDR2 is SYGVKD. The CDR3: CAIGTGETQYF. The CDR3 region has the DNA TGTGCCATCGGGACAGGAGAGACCCAGTACTTC.

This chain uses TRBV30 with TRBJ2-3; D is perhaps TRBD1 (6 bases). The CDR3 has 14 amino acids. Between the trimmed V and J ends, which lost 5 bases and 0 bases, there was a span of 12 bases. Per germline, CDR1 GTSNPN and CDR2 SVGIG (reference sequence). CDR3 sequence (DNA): TGTGCCTGGGCCAGGGGTGGGAGCACAGATACGCAGTATTTT. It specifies CAWARGGSTDTQYF.

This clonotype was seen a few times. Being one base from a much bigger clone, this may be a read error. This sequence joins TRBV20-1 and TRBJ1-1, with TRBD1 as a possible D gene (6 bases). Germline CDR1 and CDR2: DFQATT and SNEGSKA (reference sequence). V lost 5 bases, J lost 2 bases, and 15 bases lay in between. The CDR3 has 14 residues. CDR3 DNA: TGCAGTGCTGGTCTCAGGGGAGGAAACACTGAAGCTTTCTTT. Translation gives CSAGLRGGNTEAFF.

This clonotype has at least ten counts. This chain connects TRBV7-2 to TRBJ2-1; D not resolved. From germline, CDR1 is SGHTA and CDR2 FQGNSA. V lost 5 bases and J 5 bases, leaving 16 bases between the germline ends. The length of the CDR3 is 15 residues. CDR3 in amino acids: CASSDGQGYHNEQFF. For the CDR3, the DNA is TGTGCCAGCAGCGATGGGCAAGGATACCACAATGAGCAGTTCTTC. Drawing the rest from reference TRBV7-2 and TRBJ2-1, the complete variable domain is GAGVSQSPSNKVTEKGKDVELRCDPISGHTALYWYRQSLGQGLEFLIYFQGNSAPDKSGLPSDRFSAERTGGSVSTLTIQRTQQEDSAVYLCASSDGQGYHNEQFFGPGTRLTVL.

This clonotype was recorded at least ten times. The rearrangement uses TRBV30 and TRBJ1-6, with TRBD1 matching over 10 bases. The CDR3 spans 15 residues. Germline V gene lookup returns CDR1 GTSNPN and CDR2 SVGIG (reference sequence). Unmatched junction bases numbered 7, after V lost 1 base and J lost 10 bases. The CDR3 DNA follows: TGTGCCTGGAGTGAACCGGGACAGGGGAGATCACCCCTCCACTTT. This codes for CAWSEPGQGRSPLHF.

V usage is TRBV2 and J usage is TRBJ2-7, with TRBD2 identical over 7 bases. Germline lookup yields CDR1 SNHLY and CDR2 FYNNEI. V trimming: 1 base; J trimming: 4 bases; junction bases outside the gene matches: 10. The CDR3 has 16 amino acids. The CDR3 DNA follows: TGTGCCAGCAGTGAAGGTCCGGGTAGGGAGGGGTACGAGCAGTACTTC. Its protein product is CASSEGPGREGYEQYF.

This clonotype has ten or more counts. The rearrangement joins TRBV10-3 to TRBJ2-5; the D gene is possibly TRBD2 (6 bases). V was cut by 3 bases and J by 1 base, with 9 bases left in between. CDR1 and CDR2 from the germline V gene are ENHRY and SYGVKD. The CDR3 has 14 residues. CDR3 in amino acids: CAISESGVQETQYF. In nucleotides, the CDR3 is TGTGCCATCAGTGAATCGGGGGTCCAAGAGACCCAGTACTTC.

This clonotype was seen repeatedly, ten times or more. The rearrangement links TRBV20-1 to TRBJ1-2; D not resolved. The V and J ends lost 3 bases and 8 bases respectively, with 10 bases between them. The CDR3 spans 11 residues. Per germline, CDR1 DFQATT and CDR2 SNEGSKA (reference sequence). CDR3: CSASVAGGYTF. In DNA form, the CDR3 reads TGCAGTGCTAGCGTAGCTGGGGGCTACACCTTC.

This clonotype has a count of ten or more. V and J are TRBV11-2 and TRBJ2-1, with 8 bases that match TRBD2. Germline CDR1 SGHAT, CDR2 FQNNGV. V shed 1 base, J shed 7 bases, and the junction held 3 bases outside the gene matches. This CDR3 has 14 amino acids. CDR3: CASSLGASGNEQFF. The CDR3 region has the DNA TGTGCCAGCAGCTTAGGTGCTAGCGGGAATGAGCAGTTCTTC. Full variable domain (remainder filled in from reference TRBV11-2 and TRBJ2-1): EAGVAQSPRYKIIEKRQSVAFWCNPISGHATLYWYQQILGQGPKLLIQFQNNGVVDDSQLPKDRFSAERLKGVDSTLKIQPAKLEDSAVYLCASSLGASGNEQFFGPGTRLTVL.

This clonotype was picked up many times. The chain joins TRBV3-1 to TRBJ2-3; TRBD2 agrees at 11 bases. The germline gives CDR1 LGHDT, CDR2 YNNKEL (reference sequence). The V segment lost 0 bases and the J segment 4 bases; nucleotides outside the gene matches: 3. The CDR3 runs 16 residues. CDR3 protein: CASSQDTSGRADTQYF. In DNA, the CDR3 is TGTGCCAGCAGCCAAGATACTAGCGGGAGAGCAGATACGCAGTATTTT.

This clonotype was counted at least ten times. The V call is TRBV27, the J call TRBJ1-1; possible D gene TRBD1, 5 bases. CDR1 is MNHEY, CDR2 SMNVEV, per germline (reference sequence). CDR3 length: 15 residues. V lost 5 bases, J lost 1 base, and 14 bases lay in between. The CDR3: CASSLDRGRNTEAFF. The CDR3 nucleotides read TGTGCCAGCAGTCTGGATCGGGGGAGGAACACTGAAGCTTTCTTT.

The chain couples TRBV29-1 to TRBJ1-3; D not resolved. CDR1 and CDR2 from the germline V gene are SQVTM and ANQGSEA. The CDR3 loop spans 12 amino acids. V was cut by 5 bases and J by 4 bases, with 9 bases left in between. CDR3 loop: CSVLEGGNTIYF. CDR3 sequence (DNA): TGCAGCGTTCTGGAAGGCGGAAACACCATATATTTT. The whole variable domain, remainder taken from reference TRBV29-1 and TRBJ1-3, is SAVISQKPSRDICQRGTSLTIQCQVDSQVTMMFWYRQQPGQSLTLIATANQGSEATYESGFVIDKFPISRPNLTFSTLTVSNMSPEDSSIYLCSVLEGGNTIYFGEGSWLTVV.

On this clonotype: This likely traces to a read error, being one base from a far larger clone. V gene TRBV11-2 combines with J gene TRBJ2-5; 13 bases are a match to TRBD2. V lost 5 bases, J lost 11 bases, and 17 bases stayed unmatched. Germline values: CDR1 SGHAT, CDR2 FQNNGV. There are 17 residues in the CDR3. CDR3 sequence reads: CASSPGLAGDLYNEQYF. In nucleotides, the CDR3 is TGTGCCAGCAGCCCAGGACTAGCGGGAGACCTTTACAATGAGCAGTACTTC. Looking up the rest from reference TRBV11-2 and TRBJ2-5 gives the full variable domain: EAGVAQSPRYKIIEKRQSVAFWCNPISGHATLYWYQQILGQGPKLLIQFQNNGVVDDSQLPKDRFSAERLKGVDSTLKIQPAKLEDSAVYLCASSPGLAGDLYNEQYFGPGTRLLVL.

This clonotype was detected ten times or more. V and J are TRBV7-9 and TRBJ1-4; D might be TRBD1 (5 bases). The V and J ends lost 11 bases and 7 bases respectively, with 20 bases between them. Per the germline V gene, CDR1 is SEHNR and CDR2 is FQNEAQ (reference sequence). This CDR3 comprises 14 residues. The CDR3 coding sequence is TGTGCCTCCGGAGAGAGGGGCGGAGGTGAAAAACTGTTTTTT. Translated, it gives CASGERGGGEKLFF.

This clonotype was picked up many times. The CDR3 protein is CASSPPGGPDEQYF. CDR3 nucleotide sequence: TGTGCCAGCAGCCCCCCCGGTGGGCCCGACGAGCAGTACTTC. The chain carries TRBV7-9 and TRBJ2-7; no definite D call. The V and J ends lost 5 bases and 5 bases respectively, with 16 bases between them. CDR1 and CDR2 from the germline V gene are SEHNR and FQNEAQ (reference sequence). The CDR3 spans 14 residues. Complete variable domain (other parts from reference TRBV7-9 and TRBJ2-7): DTGVSQNPRHKITKRGQNVTFRCDPISEHNRLYWYRQTLGQGPEFLTYFQNEAQLEKSRLLSDRFSAERPKGSFSTLEIQRTEQGDSAMYLCASSPPGGPDEQYFGPGTRLTVT.

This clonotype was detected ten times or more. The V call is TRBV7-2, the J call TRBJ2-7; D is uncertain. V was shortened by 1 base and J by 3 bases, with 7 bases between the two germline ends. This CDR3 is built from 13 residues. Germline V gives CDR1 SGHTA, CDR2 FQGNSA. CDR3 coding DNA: TGTGCCAGCAGCTTAGGTGGCTACTACGAGCAGTACTTC. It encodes CASSLGGYYEQYF.